This T cell receptor beta chain was identified during a study of identifying expanded T cells in peripheral blood. No infections or other immune events were documented during collection. As to this clone: Its antigen is currently unknown.

This table comes from immunoSEQ multiplex PCR, and its TCRdb copy is limited to in-frame clones, with some not included. The table records 100,000 to 150,000 clones, about 86% of them present only once. Study-wide results and limits: Technical replicates showed around 1.2 changed clones; two weeks 15 to 20; four weeks 19. Variance in clone template counts between roughly 2-week samples significantly increased with total template count across all healthy donors.

Germline V lookup: CDR1 LGHNA, CDR2 YSLEER. The CDR3 covers 18 residues. V was shortened by 0 bases and J by 0 bases, with 12 bases between the two germline ends. Sequencing input: blood. The chain links TRBV4-3 to TRBJ2-6, with D unresolved. The receptor comes from a person aged 18-70 years in good health. CDR3 bases: TGCGCCAGCAGCCAAGATCTGATGGGGTACTCTGGGGCCAACGTCCTGACTTTC. It encodes CASSQDLMGYSGANVLTF.